Included here is one T cell receptor (beta chain) sequence, with context. These data originate in a study of Tregs in tolerant kidney transplant recipients. Study in general: Related graft donors supplied nonmyeloablative bone marrow transplants, and mixed chimerism was transient.

The repertoire was sequenced with immunoSEQ multiplex PCR; TCRdb's copy has only in-frame clones and lacks some. Among about 110,000 clones, roughly 90% were seen once, and the ten largest hold 0.34%. Trimming stripped 1 base from V and 7 bases from J, with 20 bases between. The CDR3 is 17 residues long. The germline CDR1 and CDR2 sequences are SGHVS and FNYEAQ. The source of this sequence is a human donor who received a combined kidney and bone marrow transplant. The starting material was CD4+ T cells from blood, obtained before the transplant. The V and J genes are TRBV7-6 and TRBJ1-5, with D perhaps matching TRBD1 (5 bases). CDR3 in amino acids: CASSLVLGVFVTQPQHF. The CDR3 DNA reads as TGTGCCAGCAGCTTAGTCCTAGGGGTTTTCGTAACACAGCCCCAGCATTTT.